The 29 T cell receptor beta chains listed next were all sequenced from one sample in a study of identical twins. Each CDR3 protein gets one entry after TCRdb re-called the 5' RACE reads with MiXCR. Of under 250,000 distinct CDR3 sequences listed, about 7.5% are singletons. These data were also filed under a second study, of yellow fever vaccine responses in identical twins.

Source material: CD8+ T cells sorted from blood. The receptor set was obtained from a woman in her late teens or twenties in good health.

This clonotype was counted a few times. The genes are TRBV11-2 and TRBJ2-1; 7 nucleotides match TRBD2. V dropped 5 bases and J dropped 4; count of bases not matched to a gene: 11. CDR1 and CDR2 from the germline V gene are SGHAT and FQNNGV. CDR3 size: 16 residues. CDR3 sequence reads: CASSRAGDYSYNEQFF. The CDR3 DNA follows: TGTGCCAGCAGCCGGGCCGGGGACTACTCTTACAATGAGCAGTTCTTC.

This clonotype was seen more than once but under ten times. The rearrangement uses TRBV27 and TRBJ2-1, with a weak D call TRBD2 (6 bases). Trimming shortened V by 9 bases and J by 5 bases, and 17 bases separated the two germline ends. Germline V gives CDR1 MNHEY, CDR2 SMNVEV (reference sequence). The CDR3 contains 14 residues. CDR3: CASYRIGGDNEQFF. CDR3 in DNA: TGTGCCAGTTATAGGATAGGAGGGGACAATGAGCAGTTCTTC.

The CDR3 sequence: CATDSSDPYEQYV. The CDR3 DNA sequence: TGTGCCACGGACAGTTCTGACCCTTACGAGCAGTACGTC. The chain carries TRBV2 and TRBJ2-7, with D possibly being TRBD1 (6 bases). CDR3 size: 13 residues. V was trimmed by 10 bases and J by 4 bases, leaving 17 bases between them. Germline V gene lookup returns CDR1 SNHLY and CDR2 FYNNEI.

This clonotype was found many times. CDR3 nucleotides: TGTGCCAGCAGCGATTTCCCCGGGACAGGCAGTAACTATGGCTACACCTTC. The encoded protein is CASSDFPGTGSNYGYTF. The V call is TRBV7-6, the J call TRBJ1-2; 8 positions match TRBD1. This CDR3 contains 17 residues. Germline trimming cut 5 bases from V and 1 base from J; bases unmatched to any gene: 12. CDR1 and CDR2 (germline): SGHVS, FNYEAQ.

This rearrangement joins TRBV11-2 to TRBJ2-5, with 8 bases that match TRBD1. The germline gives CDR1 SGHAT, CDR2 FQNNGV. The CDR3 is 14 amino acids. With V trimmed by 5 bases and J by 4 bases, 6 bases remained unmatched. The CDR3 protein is CASSGTGGAETQYF. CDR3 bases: TGTGCCAGCAGCGGGACAGGAGGGGCAGAGACCCAGTACTTC. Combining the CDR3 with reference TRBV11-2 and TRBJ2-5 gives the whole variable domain EAGVAQSPRYKIIEKRQSVAFWCNPISGHATLYWYQQILGQGPKLLIQFQNNGVVDDSQLPKDRFSAERLKGVDSTLKIQPAKLEDSAVYLCASSGTGGAETQYFGPGTRLLVL.

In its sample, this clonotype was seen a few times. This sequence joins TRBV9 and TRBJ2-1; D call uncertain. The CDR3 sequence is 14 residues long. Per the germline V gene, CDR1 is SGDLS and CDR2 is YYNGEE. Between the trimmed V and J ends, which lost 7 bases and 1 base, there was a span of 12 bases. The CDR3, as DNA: TGTGCCAGCGCTGTGGGTGATTCCTACAATGAGCAGTTCTTC. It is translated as CASAVGDSYNEQFF.

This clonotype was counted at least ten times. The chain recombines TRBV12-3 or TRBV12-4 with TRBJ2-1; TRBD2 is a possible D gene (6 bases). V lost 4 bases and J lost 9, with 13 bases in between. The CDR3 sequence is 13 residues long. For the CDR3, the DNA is TGTGCCAGCAGTTGGGAGGAGCAGGTTGAGCAGTTCTTC. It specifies CASSWEEQVEQFF.

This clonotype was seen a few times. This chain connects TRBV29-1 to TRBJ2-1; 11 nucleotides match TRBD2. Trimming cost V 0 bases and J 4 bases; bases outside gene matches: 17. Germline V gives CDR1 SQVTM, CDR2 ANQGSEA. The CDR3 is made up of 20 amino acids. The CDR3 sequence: CSVEDRGRRTGTSGYNEQFF. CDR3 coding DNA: TGCAGCGTTGAAGATCGGGGGAGGCGAACCGGGACTAGCGGATACAATGAGCAGTTCTTC.

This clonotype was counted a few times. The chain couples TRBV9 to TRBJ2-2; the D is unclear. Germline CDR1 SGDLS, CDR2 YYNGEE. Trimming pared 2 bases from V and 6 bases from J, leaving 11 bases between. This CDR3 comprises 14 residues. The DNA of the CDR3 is TGTGCCAGCAGCGTCGGAAGCCTGCCCGGGGAGCTGTTTTTT. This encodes CASSVGSLPGELFF. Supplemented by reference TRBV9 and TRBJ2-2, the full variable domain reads DSGVTQTPKHLITATGQRVTLRCSPRSGDLSVYWYQQSLDQGLQFLIQYYNGEERAKGNILERFSAQQFPDLHSELNLSSLELGDSALYFCASSVGSLPGELFFGEGSRLTVL.

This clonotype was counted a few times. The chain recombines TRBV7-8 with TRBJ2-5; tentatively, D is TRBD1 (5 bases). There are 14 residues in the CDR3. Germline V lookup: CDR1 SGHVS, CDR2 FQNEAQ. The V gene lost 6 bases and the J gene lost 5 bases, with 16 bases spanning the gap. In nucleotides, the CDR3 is TGTGCCAGCAGTTCGCAGCGACCAGGGGAGACCCAGTACTTC. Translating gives CASSSQRPGETQYF.

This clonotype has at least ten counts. The CDR3 nucleotides read TGTGCCAGCAGCCAAGGTGGGGTTAGCAATCAGCCCCAGCATTTT. Translated: CASSQGGVSNQPQHF. The chain links TRBV3-1 to TRBJ1-5; D gene uncertain. CDR3 length equals 15 residues. The V gene lost 1 base and the J gene lost 0 bases, with 7 bases spanning the gap. CDR1 is LGHDT and CDR2 is YNNKEL in the germline V gene (reference sequence).

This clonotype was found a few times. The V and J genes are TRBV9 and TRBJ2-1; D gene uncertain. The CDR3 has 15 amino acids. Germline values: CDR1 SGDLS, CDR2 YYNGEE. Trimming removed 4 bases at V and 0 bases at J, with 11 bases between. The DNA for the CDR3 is TGTGCCAGCAGCTTCGACGGGTTCTCCTACAATGAGCAGTTCTTC. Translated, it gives CASSFDGFSYNEQFF.

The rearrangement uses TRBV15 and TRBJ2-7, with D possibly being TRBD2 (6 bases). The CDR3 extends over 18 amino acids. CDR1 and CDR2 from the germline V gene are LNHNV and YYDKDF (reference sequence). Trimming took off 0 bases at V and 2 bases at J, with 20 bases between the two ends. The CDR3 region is CATSRDSAVVAETYEQYF. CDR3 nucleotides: TGTGCCACCAGCAGAGATTCGGCAGTGGTAGCGGAGACCTACGAGCAGTACTTC.

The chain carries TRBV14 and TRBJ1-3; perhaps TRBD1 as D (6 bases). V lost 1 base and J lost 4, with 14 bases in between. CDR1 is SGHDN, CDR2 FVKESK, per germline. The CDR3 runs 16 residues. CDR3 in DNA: TGTGCCAGCAGCCAAGTCGGGGGCCTTCCAGGAAACACCATATATTTT. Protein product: CASSQVGGLPGNTIYF.

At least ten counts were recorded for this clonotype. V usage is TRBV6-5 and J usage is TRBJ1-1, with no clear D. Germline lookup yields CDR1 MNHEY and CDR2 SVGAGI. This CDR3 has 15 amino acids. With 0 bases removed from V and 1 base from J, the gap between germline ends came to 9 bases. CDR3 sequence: CASSYSAWENTEAFF. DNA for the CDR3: TGTGCCAGCAGTTACTCGGCCTGGGAGAACACTGAAGCTTTCTTT.

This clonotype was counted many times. CDR3 in amino acids: CASSQGAGDTEAFF. The CDR3 nucleotides read TGCGCCAGCAGCCAAGGGGCCGGGGACACTGAAGCTTTCTTT. The rearrangement joins TRBV4-1 to TRBJ1-1; no reliable D call. This CDR3 is built from 14 residues. Trimming shortened V by 1 base and J by 3 bases, and 9 bases separated the two germline ends. The germline CDR1 and CDR2 sequences are MGHRA and YSYEKL.

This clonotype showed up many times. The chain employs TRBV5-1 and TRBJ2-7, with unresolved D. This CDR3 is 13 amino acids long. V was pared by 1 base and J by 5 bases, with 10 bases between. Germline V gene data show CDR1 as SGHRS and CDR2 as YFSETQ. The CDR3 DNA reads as TGCGCCAGCAGCTTGAATAGGGTGGACGAGCAGTACTTC. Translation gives CASSLNRVDEQYF.

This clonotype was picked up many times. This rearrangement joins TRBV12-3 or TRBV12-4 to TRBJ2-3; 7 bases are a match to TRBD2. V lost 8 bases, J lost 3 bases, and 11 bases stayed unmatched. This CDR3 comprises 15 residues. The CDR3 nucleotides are TGTGCCAGCTGCCCCCGGGAGGCAGGAACAGATACGCAGTATTTT. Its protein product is CASCPREAGTDTQYF.

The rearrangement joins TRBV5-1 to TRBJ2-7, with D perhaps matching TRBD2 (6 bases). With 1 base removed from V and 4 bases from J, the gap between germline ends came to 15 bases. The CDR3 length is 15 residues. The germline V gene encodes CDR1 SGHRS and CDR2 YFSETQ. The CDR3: CASSLRGGVIYEQYF. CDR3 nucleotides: TGCGCCAGCAGCTTGCGCGGCGGGGTGATTTACGAGCAGTACTTC.

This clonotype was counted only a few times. CDR3 in amino acids: CASSVAGGNTEAFF. The CDR3, as DNA: TGTGCCAGCAGCGTAGCGGGGGGGAACACTGAAGCTTTCTTT. The J gene is TRBJ1-1, the V gene TRBV9, with D perhaps TRBD1 (5 bases). V dropped 0 bases and J dropped 1 base, with 7 bases sitting between them. This CDR3 is 14 amino acids long. Per germline, CDR1 SGDLS and CDR2 YYNGEE.

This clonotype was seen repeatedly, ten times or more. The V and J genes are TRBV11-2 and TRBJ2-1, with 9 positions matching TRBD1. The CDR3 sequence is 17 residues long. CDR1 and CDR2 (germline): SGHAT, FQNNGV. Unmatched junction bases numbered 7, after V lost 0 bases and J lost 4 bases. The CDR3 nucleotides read TGTGCCAGCAGCTTAGACGTTACAGGGGGCATTTACAATGAGCAGTTCTTC. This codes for CASSLDVTGGIYNEQFF.

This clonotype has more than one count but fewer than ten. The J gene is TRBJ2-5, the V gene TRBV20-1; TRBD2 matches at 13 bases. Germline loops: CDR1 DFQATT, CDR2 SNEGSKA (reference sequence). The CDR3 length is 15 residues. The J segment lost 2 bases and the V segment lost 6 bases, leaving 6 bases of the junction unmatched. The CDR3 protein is CSAYRLAGGQETQYF. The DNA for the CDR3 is TGCAGTGCCTACCGACTAGCGGGGGGTCAAGAGACCCAGTACTTC.

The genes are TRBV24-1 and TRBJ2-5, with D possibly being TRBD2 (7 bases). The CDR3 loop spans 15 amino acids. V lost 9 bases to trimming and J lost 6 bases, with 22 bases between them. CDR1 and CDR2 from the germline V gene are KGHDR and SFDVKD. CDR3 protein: CATSSGGGALKTQYF. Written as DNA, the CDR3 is TGTGCCACCTCGAGTGGAGGGGGGGCTTTAAAGACCCAGTACTTC.

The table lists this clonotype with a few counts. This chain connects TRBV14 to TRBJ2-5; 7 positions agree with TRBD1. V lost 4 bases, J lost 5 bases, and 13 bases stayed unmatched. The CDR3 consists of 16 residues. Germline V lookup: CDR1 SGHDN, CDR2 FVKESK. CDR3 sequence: CASSPPTTGPAETQYF. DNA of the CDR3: TGTGCCAGCAGCCCACCAACGACAGGGCCGGCGGAGACCCAGTACTTC.

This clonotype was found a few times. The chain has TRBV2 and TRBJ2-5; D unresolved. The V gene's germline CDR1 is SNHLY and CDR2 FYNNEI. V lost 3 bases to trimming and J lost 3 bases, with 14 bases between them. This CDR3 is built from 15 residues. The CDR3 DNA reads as TGTGCCAGCAGTGACTCCATCGGCGCGAAAGAGACCCAGTACTTC. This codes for CASSDSIGAKETQYF.

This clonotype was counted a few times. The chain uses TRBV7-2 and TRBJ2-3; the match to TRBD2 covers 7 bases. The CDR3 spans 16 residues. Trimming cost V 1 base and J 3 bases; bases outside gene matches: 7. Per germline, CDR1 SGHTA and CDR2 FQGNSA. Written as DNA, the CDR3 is TGTGCCAGCAGCTTAGGTCGAGCGGGAAGTACAGATACGCAGTATTTT. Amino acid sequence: CASSLGRAGSTDTQYF.

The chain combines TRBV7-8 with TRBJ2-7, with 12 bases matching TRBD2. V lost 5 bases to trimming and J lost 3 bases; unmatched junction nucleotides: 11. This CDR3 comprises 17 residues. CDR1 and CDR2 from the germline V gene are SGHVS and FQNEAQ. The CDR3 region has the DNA TGTGCCAGCAGCCCCCCCGGACTAGCGGGATTTAGCTACGAGCAGTACTTC. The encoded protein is CASSPPGLAGFSYEQYF. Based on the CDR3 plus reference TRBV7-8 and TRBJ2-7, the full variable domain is GAGVSQSPRYKVAKRGQDVALRCDPISGHVSLFWYQQALGQGPEFLTYFQNEAQLDKSGLPSDRFFAERPEGSVSTLKIQRTQQEDSAVYLCASSPPGLAGFSYEQYFGPGTRLTVT.

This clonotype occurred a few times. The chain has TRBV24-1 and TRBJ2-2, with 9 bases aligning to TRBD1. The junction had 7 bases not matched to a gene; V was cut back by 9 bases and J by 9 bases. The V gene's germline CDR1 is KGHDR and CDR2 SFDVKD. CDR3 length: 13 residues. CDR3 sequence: CATATGGDRELFF. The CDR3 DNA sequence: TGTGCCACCGCGACAGGGGGTGACCGGGAGCTGTTTTTT.

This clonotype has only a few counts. The CDR3 sequence: CASSESYVGRGEQFF. Here the CDR3 DNA reads TGTGCCAGCAGTGAAAGTTACGTAGGGCGGGGTGAGCAGTTCTTC. The chain has TRBV2 and TRBJ2-1; the D gene is possibly TRBD2 (6 bases). V lost 2 bases, J lost 9 bases, and 17 bases lay in between. CDR3 length: 15 amino acids. Germline CDR1 and CDR2: SNHLY and FYNNEI.